The rows below give T cell receptor beta chains drawn from one sample of a study of T cells after posttransplantation cyclophosphamide. The repertoire was sequenced with immunoSEQ multiplex PCR; TCRdb's copy has only in-frame clones and lacks some. This set yields about 41,000 clones and no singletons; the top ten hold 5.5% to 6%. Sequencing used PBMCs. The source of these receptors is a man between 25 and 39 years old in good health and a related stem cell transplant donor. Both conserved end residues are part of each CDR3. D genes are given only for firm matches. For some rows the clone size is stated as once, few or many, or as a class when expanded; others skip it.

V gene	J gene	clone size	D gene	CDR3 DNA	CDR3 protein
TRBV9	TRBJ2-5	-	-	TGTGCCAGCAGCCCTCAAACTAGAGGGGAGACCCAGTACTTC	CASSPQTRGETQYF
TRBV19	TRBJ2-7	many	TRBD1	TGTGCCAGCACGCCGGGACAGGGGTCCTACGAGCAGTACTTC	CASTPGQGSYEQYF
TRBV2	TRBJ2-5	few	TRBD2	TGTGCCAGCAGTGGCCTGCTTCGACTAGCGGGGGGAGTCCAAGAGACCCAGTACTTC	CASSGLLRLAGGVQETQYF
TRBV2	TRBJ2-5	many	-	TGTGCCAGCAGTGAAGGGGGCGGTTTTAGAGGAGAGACCCAGTACTTC	CASSEGGGFRGETQYF
TRBV19	TRBJ1-5	many	TRBD1	TGTGCCAGTAGATTTGGGGGGACAGGCCAGCCCCAGCATTTT	CASRFGGTGQPQHF
TRBV15	TRBJ2-7	many	-	TGTGCCACCAGCAGAGATCGAGGGGCGCAGGCCTACGAGCAGTACTTC	CATSRDRGAQAYEQYF
TRBV24-1	TRBJ2-1	few	-	TGTGCCACCAGTGGGCAGGGCATCTCCTACAATGAGCAGTTCTTC	CATSGQGISYNEQFF
TRBV6-2/TRBV6-3	TRBJ1-1	many	TRBD1	TGTGCCAGCAGTTACGGGACAGAATACACTGAAGCTTTCTTT	CASSYGTEYTEAFF
TRBV6-1	TRBJ2-5	few	TRBD2	TGTGCCAGCAGTCGCTCGTCCCCCGGGGGGGAGACCCAGTACTTC	CASSRSSPGGETQYF
TRBV27	TRBJ1-1	many	-	TGTGCCACCTACAGGAACACTGAAGCTTTCTTT	CATYRNTEAFF
TRBV7-3	TRBJ2-1	many	TRBD2	TGTGCCAGCAGCTTAATGGGGGTTAGCGGGGACAATGAGCAGTTCTTC	CASSLMGVSGDNEQFF
TRBV4-1	TRBJ1-5	many	TRBD1	TGCGCCAGCAGCCAAGATAGCAGGGGGGTGGCCGGGGGGCCCCAGCATTTT	CASSQDSRGVAGGPQHF
TRBV27	TRBJ1-5	many	-	TGTGCCAGCAGTTTAGCCGGGTCCAATCAGCCCCAGCATTTT	CASSLAGSNQPQHF
TRBV4-1	TRBJ2-5	many	-	TGCGCCAGCAGCCAAGAAAGGTTAGAGACCCAGTACTTC	CASSQERLETQYF
TRBV5-1	TRBJ1-2	many	-	TGCGCCAGCAGCTCACAGGGTTTCCATGGCTACACCTTC	CASSSQGFHGYTF
TRBV6-1	TRBJ1-5	many	-	TGTGCCAGCAGTGATGGCAGCAATCAGCCCCAGCATTTT	CASSDGSNQPQHF
TRBV5-1	TRBJ2-1	many	-	TGCGCCAGCAGCTCTTCGGGACTCAGCTCCTACAATGAGCAGTTCTTC	CASSSSGLSSYNEQFF
TRBV5-4	TRBJ2-7	many	TRBD1	TGTGCCAGCAGCACCGGGACAGGGAAATCCTACGAGCAGTACTTC	CASSTGTGKSYEQYF
TRBV18	TRBJ2-7	many	TRBD1	TGTGCCAGCTCACCCATATTCCCGGGACAGGGAGCCTACGAGCAGTACTTC	CASSPIFPGQGAYEQYF
TRBV4-1	TRBJ2-6	many	-	TGCGCCAGCAGCCAAACAGAAAGCTCTGGGGCCAACGTCCTGACTTTC	CASSQTESSGANVLTF
TRBV19	TRBJ2-1	many	TRBD1	TGTGCCAGTAGTATAGATAGGACAGGTGGTTTTCAGCAGCAGTTCTTC	CASSIDRTGGFQQQFF
TRBV5-6	TRBJ1-2	many	-	TGTGCCAGCAGCCTCGAGGCAGGTCTTAACTATGGCTACACCTTC	CASSLEAGLNYGYTF
TRBV11-2	TRBJ2-2	many	-	TGTGCCAGCAGCTTAGATAACCGCGGGGCCGGGGAGCTGTTTTTT	CASSLDNRGAGELFF
TRBV5-5	TRBJ1-1	many	-	TGTGCCAGCAGCTTGGAAGCAGGGAAGGTACATATGAAAGCTTTCTTT	CASSLEAGKVHMKAFF
TRBV7-9	TRBJ1-4	many	-	TGTGCCAGCAGCTTAGGGCAGAGTGCGGGAGAAAAACTGTTTTTT	CASSLGQSAGEKLFF
TRBV15	TRBJ2-7	many	TRBD2	TGTGCCACCAGCCCTAGCGGGGGGGTAGAAGGCGAGCAGTACTTC	CATSPSGGVEGEQYF
TRBV27	TRBJ2-3	many	TRBD2	TGTGCCAGCAGTTTATGGGGGGGAGATACGCAGTATTTT	CASSLWGGDTQYF
TRBV10-1	TRBJ1-1	many	-	TGCGCCAGCAGTGATTCCGTAGCCGGGGTAGCTTTCTTT	CASSDSVAGVAFF
TRBV2	TRBJ1-1	many	-	TGTGCCAGCACCCGGGACACGAACACTGAAGCTTTCTTT	CASTRDTNTEAFF
TRBV5-4	TRBJ2-3	many	TRBD2	TGTGCCAGCAGCTCCCTGGCGGGGGGGGTCTCCTTCACAGATACGCAGTATTTT	CASSSLAGGVSFTDTQYF
TRBV12-3/TRBV12-4	TRBJ2-6	many	-	TGTGCCAGCGGGGGGGCGCGCTCTGGGGCCAACGTCCTGACTTTC	CASGGARSGANVLTF
TRBV9	TRBJ2-7	many	TRBD2	TGTGCCAGCAGCAGAGCGGGGGGCGCTTACGAGCAGTACTTC	CASSRAGGAYEQYF
TRBV7-9	TRBJ2-1	many	TRBD1	TGTGCCAGCAGATTTTTTAGGTCCAGGGGGCCGAATGAGCAGTTCTTC	CASRFFRSRGPNEQFF
TRBV4-2	TRBJ1-1	many	TRBD1	TGTGCCAGCAGCGCCGGACAGGGTGGCACTGAAGCTTTCTTT	CASSAGQGGTEAFF
TRBV4-1	TRBJ2-1	many	TRBD2	TGCGCCAGCAGTCTCGCGGAGCGGGGGAGTTACAATGAGCAGTTCTTC	CASSLAERGSYNEQFF
TRBV12-3/TRBV12-4	TRBJ2-1	many	-	TGTGCCAGCAGTTCCGCGGGACAGTCCAATGAGCAGTTCTTC	CASSSAGQSNEQFF
TRBV24-1	TRBJ2-6	-	TRBD1	TGTGCCACCAGTGATCGGGACAGGGGGTTAATTGGGGCCAACGTCCTGACTTTC	CATSDRDRGLIGANVLTF
TRBV27	TRBJ1-4	many	TRBD1	TGTGCCAGCAGTTTGCTCCCGGGACAGGGTAGTGAAAAACTGTTTTTT	CASSLLPGQGSEKLFF
TRBV7-2	TRBJ2-3	many	-	TGTGCCAGCAGCTGGGCAGGGGGCACAGATACGCAGTATTTT	CASSWAGGTDTQYF
TRBV7-9	TRBJ2-6	many	TRBD1	TGTGCCAGCAGCTTAATAAGGAAGGGGGCCGTCCTGACTTTC	CASSLIRKGAVLTF
TRBV6-5	TRBJ1-2	many	TRBD1	TGTGCCAGCAGCCGGACAGGGCCGGCTGGCTACACCTTC	CASSRTGPAGYTF
TRBV12-3/TRBV12-4	TRBJ1-6	many	-	TGTGCCAGCGGCTTCAAAACAGGCTATTCACCCCTCCACTTT	CASGFKTGYSPLHF
TRBV7-2	TRBJ1-5	many	-	TGTGCCAGCAGCGTTCGGGGCAATCAGCCCCAGCATTTT	CASSVRGNQPQHF
TRBV5-4	TRBJ2-7	many	TRBD2	TGTGCCAGCAGCTTTGGACTAGCGGAGGGAAACTACGAGCAGTACTTC	CASSFGLAEGNYEQYF
TRBV6-4	TRBJ2-6	many	-	TGTGCCAGCAGTGACGGGCGTTCTGGGGCCAACGTCCTGACTTTC	CASSDGRSGANVLTF
TRBV10-3	TRBJ1-1	many	TRBD1	TGTGCCACGACAGGACAGGGGGGGAACACTGAAGCTTTCTTT	CATTGQGGNTEAFF
TRBV7-3	TRBJ2-2	many	TRBD1	TGTGCCAGCAGCTCGCCGACAGGGTGGAACACCGGGGAGCTGTTTTTT	CASSSPTGWNTGELFF
TRBV4-3	TRBJ2-2	many	TRBD1	TGCGCCAGCAGCCAAGATCAACTTGGACAGGTCTCCGGGGAGCTGTTTTTT	CASSQDQLGQVSGELFF
TRBV4-1	TRBJ2-1	many	TRBD1	TGCGCCAGCAGCCAAAGGGCCGACAGGGTTAACAATGAGCAGTTCTTC	CASSQRADRVNNEQFF